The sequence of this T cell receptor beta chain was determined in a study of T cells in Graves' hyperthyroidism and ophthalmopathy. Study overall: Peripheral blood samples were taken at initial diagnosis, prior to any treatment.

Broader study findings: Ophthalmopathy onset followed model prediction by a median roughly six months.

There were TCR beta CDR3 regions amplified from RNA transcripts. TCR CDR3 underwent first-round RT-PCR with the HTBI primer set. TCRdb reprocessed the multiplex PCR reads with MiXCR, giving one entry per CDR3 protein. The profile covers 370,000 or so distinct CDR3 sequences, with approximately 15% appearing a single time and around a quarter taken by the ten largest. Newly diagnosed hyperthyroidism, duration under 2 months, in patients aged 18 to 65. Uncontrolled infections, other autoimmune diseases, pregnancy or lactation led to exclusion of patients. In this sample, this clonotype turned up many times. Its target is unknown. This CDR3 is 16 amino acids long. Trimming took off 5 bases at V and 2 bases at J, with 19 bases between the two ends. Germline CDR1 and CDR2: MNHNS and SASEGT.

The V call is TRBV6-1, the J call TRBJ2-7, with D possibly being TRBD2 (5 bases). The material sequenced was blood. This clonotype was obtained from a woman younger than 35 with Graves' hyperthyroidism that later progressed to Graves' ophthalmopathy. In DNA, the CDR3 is TGTGCCAGCAGTCCCACTTGGAGCGGAATTACCTACGAGCAGTACTTC. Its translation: CASSPTWSGITYEQYF.